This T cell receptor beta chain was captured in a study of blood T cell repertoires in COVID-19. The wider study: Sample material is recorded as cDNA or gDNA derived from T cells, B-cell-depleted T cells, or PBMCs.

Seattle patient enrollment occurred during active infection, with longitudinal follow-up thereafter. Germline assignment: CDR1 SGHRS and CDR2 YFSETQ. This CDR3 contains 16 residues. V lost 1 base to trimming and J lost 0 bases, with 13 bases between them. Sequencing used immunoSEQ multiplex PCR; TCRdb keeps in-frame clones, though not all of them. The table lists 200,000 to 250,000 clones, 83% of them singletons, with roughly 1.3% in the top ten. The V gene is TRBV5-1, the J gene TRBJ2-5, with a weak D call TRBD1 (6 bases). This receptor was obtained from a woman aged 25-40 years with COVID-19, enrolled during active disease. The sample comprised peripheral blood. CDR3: CASSLPGQRYQETQYF. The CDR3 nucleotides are TGCGCCAGCAGCTTGCCTGGACAGAGGTACCAAGAGACCCAGTACTTC. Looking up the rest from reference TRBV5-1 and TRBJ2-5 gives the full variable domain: KAGVTQTPRYLIKTRGQQVTLSCSPISGHRSVSWYQQTPGQGLQFLFEYFSETQRNKGNFPGRFSGRQFSNSRSEMNVSTLELGDSALYLCASSLPGQRYQETQYFGPGTRLLVL.